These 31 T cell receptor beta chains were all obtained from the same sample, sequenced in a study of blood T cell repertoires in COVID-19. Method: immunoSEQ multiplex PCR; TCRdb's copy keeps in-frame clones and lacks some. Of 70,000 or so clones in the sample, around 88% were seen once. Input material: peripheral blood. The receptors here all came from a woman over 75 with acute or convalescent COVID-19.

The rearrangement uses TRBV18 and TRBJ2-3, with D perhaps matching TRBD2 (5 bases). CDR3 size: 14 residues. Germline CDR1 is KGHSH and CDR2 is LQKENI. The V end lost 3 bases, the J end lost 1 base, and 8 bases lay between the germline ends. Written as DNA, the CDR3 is TGTGCCAGCTCACCGGAGGTGGGCACAGATACGCAGTATTTT. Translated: CASSPEVGTDTQYF.

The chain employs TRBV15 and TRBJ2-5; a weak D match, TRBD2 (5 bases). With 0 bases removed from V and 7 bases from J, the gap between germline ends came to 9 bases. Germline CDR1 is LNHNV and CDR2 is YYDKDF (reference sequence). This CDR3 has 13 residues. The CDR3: CATSRDGSGTQYF. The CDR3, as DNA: TGTGCCACCAGCAGAGATGGCAGCGGGACCCAGTACTTC.

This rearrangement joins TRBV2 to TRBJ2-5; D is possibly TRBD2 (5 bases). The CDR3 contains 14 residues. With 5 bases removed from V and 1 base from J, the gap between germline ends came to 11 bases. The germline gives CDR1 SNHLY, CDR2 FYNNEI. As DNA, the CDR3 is TGTGCCAGCAGTACCTCGGGGTTCCAAGAGACCCAGTACTTC. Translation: CASSTSGFQETQYF.

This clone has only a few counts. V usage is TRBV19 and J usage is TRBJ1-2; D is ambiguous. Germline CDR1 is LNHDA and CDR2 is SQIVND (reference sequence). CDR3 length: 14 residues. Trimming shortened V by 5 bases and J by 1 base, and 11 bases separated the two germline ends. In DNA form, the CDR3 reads TGTGCCAGTAGTTCCTACGGGATTAACTATGGCTACACCTTC. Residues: CASSSYGINYGYTF.

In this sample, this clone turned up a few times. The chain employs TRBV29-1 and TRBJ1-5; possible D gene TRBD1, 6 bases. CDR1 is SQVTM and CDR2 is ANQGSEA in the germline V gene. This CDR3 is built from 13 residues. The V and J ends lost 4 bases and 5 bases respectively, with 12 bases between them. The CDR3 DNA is TGCAGCGTTGCGGGGGGCTTCGATCAGCCCCAGCATTTT. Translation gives CSVAGGFDQPQHF.

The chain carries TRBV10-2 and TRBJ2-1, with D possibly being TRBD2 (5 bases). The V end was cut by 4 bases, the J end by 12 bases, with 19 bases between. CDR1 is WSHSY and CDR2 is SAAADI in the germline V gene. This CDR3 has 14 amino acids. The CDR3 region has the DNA TGCGCCAGCAGTGCGTCGGCCTTAGCGACGAGGCAGTTCTTC. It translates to CASSASALATRQFF.

CDR3 sequence: CASFPPYSGDFTDTQYF. CDR3 bases: TGTGCCAGCTTCCCCCCGTACAGCGGAGACTTCACAGATACGCAGTATTTT. The gene calls are TRBV28 and TRBJ2-3; D perhaps matches TRBD2 (5 bases). This CDR3 comprises 17 residues. In germline, CDR1 is MDHEN, CDR2 SYDVKM. V gave up 8 bases and J gave up 2 bases, with 23 bases separating them. Full variable domain (rest looked up from reference TRBV28 and TRBJ2-3): DVKVTQSSRYLVKRTGEKVFLECVQDMDHENMFWYRQDPGLGLRLIYFSYDVKMKEKGDIPEGYSVSREKKERFSLILESASTNQTSMYLCASFPPYSGDFTDTQYFGPGTRLTVL.

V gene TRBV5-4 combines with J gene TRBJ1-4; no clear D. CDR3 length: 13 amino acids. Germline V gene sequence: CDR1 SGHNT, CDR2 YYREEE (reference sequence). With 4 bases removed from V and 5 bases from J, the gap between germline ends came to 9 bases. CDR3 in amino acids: CASSRNSNEKLFF. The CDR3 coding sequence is TGTGCCAGCAGCCGGAACAGCAATGAAAAACTGTTTTTT.

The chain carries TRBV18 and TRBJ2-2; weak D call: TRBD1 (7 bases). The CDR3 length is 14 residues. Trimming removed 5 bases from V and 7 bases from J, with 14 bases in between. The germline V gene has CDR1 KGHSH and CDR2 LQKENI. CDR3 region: CASSTTGRNGELFF. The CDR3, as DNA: TGTGCCAGCTCAACGACAGGGAGGAACGGGGAGCTGTTTTTT.

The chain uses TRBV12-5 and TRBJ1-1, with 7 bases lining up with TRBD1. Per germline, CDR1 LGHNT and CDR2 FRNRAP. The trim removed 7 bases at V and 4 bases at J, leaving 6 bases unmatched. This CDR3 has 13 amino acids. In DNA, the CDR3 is TGTGCTAGTGCCAAACAGGGGACCACTGAAGCTTTCTTT. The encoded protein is CASAKQGTTEAFF.

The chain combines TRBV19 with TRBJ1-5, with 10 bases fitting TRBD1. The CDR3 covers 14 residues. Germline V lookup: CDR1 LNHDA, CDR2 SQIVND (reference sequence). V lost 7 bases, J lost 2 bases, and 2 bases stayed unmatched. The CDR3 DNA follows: TGTGCCAGTACCGGGACAGGGGGCAATCAGCCCCAGCATTTT. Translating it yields CASTGTGGNQPQHF.

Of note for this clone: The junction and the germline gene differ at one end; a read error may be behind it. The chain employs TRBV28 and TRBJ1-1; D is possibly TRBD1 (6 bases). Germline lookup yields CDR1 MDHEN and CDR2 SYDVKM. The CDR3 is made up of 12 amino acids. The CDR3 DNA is TGTGCCAGCAGTCAGAGAAGACTGGCGGGGGCCTTT. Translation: CASSQRRLAGAF.

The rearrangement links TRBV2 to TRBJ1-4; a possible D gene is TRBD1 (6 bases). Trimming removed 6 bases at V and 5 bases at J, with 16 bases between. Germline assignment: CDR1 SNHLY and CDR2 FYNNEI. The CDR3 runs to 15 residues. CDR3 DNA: TGTGCCAGCAGGCCAACAGGGCGTCTGAATGAAAAACTGTTTTTT. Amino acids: CASRPTGRLNEKLFF.

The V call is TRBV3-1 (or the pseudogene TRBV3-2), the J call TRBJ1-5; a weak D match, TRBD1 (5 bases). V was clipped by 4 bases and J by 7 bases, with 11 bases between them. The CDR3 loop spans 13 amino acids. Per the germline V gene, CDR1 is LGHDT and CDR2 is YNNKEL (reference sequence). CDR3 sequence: CASSPFGGQPQHF. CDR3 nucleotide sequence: TGTGCCAGCAGCCCTTTCGGGGGACAGCCCCAGCATTTT.

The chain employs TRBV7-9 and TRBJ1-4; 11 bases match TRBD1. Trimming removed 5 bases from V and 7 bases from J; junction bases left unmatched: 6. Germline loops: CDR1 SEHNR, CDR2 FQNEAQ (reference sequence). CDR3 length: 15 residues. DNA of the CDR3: TGTGCCAGCAGCCCGGGACAGGGGGAGGGTGAAAAACTGTTTTTT. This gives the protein CASSPGQGEGEKLFF.

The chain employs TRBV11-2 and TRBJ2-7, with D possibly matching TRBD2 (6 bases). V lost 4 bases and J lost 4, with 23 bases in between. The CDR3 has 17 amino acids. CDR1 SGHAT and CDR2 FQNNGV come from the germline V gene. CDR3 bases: TGTGCCAGCAGCTGGTACCCGAGGCGGGACCCCGCTTACGAGCAGTACTTC. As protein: CASSWYPRRDPAYEQYF.

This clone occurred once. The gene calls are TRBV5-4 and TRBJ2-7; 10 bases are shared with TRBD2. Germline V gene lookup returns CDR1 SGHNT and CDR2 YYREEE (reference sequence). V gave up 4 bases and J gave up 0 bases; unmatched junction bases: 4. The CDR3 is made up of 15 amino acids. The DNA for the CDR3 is TGTGCCAGCAGCACCCCTAGCGGGGGCTCCTACGAGCAGTACTTC. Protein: CASSTPSGGSYEQYF.

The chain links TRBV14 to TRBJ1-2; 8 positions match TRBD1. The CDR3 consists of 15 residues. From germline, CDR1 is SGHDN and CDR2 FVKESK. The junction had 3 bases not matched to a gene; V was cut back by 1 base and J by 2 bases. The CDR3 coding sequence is TGTGCCAGCAGCCAAGCAGGGGGCGGAAACTATGGCTACACCTTC. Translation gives CASSQAGGGNYGYTF.

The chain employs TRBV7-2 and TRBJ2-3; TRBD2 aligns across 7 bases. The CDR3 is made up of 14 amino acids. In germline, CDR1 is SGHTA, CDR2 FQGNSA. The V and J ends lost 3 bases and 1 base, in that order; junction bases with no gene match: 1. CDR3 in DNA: TGTGCCAGCAGCTTGGCGGGGGGCACAGATACGCAGTATTTT. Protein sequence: CASSLAGGTDTQYF.

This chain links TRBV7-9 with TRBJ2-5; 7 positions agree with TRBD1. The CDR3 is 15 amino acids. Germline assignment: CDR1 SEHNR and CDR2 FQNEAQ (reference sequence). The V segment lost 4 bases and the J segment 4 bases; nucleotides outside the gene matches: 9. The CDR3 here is CASSSSGGTRETQYF. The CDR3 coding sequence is TGTGCCAGCAGCTCCTCAGGGGGAACGAGAGAGACCCAGTACTTC.

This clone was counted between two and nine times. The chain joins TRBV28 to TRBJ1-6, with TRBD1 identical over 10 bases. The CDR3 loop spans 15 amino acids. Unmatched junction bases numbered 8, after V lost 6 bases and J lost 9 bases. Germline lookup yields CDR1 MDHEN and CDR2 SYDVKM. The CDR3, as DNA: TGTGCCAGCAGATCTCGGGACAGGGGAATTTCACCCCTCCACTTT. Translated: CASRSRDRGISPLHF.

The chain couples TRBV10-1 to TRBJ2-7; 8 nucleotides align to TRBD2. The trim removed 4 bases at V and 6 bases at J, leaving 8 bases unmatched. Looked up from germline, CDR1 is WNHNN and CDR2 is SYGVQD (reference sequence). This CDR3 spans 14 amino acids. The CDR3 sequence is CASSVVREGGEQYF. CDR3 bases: TGCGCCAGCAGTGTAGTACGGGAGGGAGGCGAGCAGTACTTC.

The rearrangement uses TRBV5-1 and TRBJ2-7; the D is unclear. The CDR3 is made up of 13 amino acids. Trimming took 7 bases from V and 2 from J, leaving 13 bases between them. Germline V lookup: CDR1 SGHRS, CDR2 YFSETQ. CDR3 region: CASAGQAAYEQYF. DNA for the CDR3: TGCGCCAGCGCTGGGCAGGCCGCCTACGAGCAGTACTTC.

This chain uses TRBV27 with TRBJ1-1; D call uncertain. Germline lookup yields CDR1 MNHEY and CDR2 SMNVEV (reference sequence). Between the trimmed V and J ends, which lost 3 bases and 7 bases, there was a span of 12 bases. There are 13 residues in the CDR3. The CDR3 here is CASSFRVQGEAFF. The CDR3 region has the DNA TGTGCCAGCAGTTTCCGGGTTCAAGGTGAAGCTTTCTTT.

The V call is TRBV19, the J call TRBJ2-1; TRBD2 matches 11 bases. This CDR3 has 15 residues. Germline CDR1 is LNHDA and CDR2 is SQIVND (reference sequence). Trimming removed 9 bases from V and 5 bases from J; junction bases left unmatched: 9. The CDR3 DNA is TGTGCCAGCGCCCAGGGACTAGCGGAGAACAATGAGCAGTTCTTC. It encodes CASAQGLAENNEQFF.

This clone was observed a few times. The chain's CDR3 is CASSLGDTANTGELFF. The CDR3 DNA sequence: TGCGCCAGCAGCTTGGGGGACACCGCGAACACCGGGGAGCTGTTTTTT. The chain joins TRBV5-1 to TRBJ2-2, with D possibly being TRBD1 (6 bases). This CDR3 has 16 residues. V gave up 0 bases and J gave up 0 bases, with 9 bases separating them. Germline lookup yields CDR1 SGHRS and CDR2 YFSETQ.

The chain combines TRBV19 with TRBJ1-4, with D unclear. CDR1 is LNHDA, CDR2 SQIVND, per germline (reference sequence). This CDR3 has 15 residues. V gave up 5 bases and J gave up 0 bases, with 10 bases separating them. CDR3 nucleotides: TGTGCCAGTAGTCGAAGAGATGCAACTAATGAAAAACTGTTTTTT. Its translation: CASSRRDATNEKLFF.

The CDR3 DNA follows: TGTGCCAGCAGCTGGGACAGCTCTGGAAACACCATATATTTT. Residues: CASSWDSSGNTIYF. The V and J genes are TRBV7-8 and TRBJ1-3, with 7 bases identical to TRBD1. The CDR3 covers 14 residues. Germline assignment: CDR1 SGHVS and CDR2 FQNEAQ. V was clipped by 4 bases and J by 0 bases; unmatched bases: 0.

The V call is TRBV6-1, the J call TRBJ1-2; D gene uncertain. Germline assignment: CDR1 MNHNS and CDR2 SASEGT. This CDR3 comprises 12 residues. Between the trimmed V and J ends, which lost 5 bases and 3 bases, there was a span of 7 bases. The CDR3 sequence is CASSYTDYGYTF. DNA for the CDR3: TGTGCCAGCAGTTATACAGACTATGGCTACACCTTC.

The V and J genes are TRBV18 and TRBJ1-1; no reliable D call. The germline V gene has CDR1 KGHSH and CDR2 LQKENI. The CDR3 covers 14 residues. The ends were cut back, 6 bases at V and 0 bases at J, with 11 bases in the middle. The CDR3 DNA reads TGTGCCAGCTCGATCGGGTTCATGAACACTGAAGCTTTCTTT. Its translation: CASSIGFMNTEAFF. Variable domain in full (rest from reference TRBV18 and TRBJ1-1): NAGVMQNPRHLVRRRGQEARLRCSPMKGHSHVYWYRQLPEEGLKFMVYLQKENIIDESGMPKERFSAEFPKEGPSILRIQQVVRGDSAAYFCASSIGFMNTEAFFGQGTRLTVV.

The DNA of the CDR3 is TGTGCCAGCAGCTTTAACAGGGGAACTGAAGCTTTCTTT. Protein sequence: CASSFNRGTEAFF. The chain recombines TRBV12-3 or TRBV12-4 with TRBJ1-1; 7 bases match TRBD1. This CDR3 contains 13 residues. The V and J ends lost 6 bases and 5 bases, in that order; junction bases with no gene match: 6.